The rows below give T cell receptor beta chains drawn from one sample of a study of vaccination effects on CD4 cells after COVID-19. These receptors have no identified antigens. TCRdb keeps only in-frame clones here, not all; method: immunoSEQ multiplex PCR. This sample yields approximately 82,000 clones, of which roughly four fifths are seen a single time; approximately 1.5% belongs to the top ten. Sequencing used CD4+ T cells from PBMCs cultured with HCoV-229E spike peptides, obtained before COVID-19 vaccination. The source is a human donor who received a COVID-19 vaccine. CDR3s include the opening cysteine and the closing phenylalanine or tryptophan. D genes are given only for firm matches. A row's size may be missing; if present it is once, few, many or a size class.

abundance | j_gene | v_gene | d_gene | CDR3aa | CDR3nt
few | TRBJ1-4 | TRBV25-1 | . | CASSREGAANEKLFF | TGTGCCAGCAGTAGAGAGGGTGCGGCTAATGAAAAACTGTTTTTT
. | TRBJ1-1 | TRBV6-5 | TRBD1 | CASRGTGVSEAFF | TGTGCCAGCAGAGGAACAGGGGTGTCTGAAGCTTTCTTT
. | TRBJ2-1 | TRBV5-1 | TRBD1 | CASSLSGTDHTEQFF | TGCGCCAGCAGCCTATCCGGGACAGACCACACTGAGCAGTTCTTC
. | TRBJ2-1 | TRBV24-1 | . | CATSEASKDEQFF | TGTGCCACCAGTGAGGCTAGTAAGGATGAGCAGTTCTTC
. | TRBJ1-6 | TRBV6-2/TRBV6-3 | . | CASSYSRGANSPLHF | TGTGCCAGCAGTTACTCCAGAGGAGCTAATTCACCCCTCCACTTT
. | TRBJ1-3 | TRBV12-3/TRBV12-4 | . | CASSFFGNTIYF | TGTGCCAGCAGTTTTTTTGGAAACACCATATATTTT
. | TRBJ2-5 | TRBV2 | TRBD2 | CASRTSGGKEETQYF | TGTGCCAGCAGGACTAGCGGGGGTAAAGAGGAGACCCAGTACTTC
. | TRBJ2-3 | TRBV5-8 | TRBD2 | CASPTSGGADTQYF | TGTGCCAGTCCTACTAGCGGGGGCGCAGATACGCAGTATTTT
. | TRBJ1-2 | TRBV5-1 | . | CASSGGTSNYGYTF | TGCGCCAGCAGCGGGGGGACCTCTAACTATGGCTACACCTTC
. | TRBJ1-5 | TRBV9 | . | CASRFKDRRYNQPQHF | TGTGCCAGCCGATTTAAAGACCGACGCTACAATCAGCCCCAGCATTTT
few | TRBJ2-1 | TRBV5-1 | TRBD2 | CASSPLAGGPNEQFF | TGCGCCAGCAGCCCCCTAGCGGGGGGTCCAAATGAGCAGTTCTTC
. | TRBJ2-5 | TRBV6-6 | . | CASSYAGQETQYF | TGTGCCAGCAGTTACGCGGGCCAAGAGACCCAGTACTTC
. | TRBJ1-5 | TRBV6-5 | . | CASRSPGGTQPQHF | TGTGCCAGCAGAAGTCCGGGGGGGACTCAGCCCCAGCATTTT
few | TRBJ1-6 | TRBV3-1/TRBV3-2 | . | CASSQGNNSPLHF | TGTGCCAGCAGCCAAGGAAACAATTCACCCCTCCACTTT
. | TRBJ1-1 | TRBV11-2 | . | CASSLDMGKEAFF | TGTGCCAGCAGCTTAGATATGGGAAAAGAAGCTTTCTTT
. | TRBJ2-3 | TRBV7-3 | . | CASSLGPGTDTQYF | TGTGCCAGCAGCTTAGGGCCGGGGACAGATACGCAGTATTTT
. | TRBJ1-4 | TRBV28 | . | CASSFPSATNEKLFF | TGTGCCAGCAGTTTTCCCTCAGCAACTAATGAAAAACTGTTTTTT